The text below deals with one T cell receptor (beta chain). This sample stems from a study of cytomegalovirus exposure and HLA in healthy donors. PCR was performed using 60 Vbeta and 13 Jbeta primers. Sequenced by immunoSEQ multiplex PCR; TCRdb stores in-frame clones only, minus some. The sample lists roughly 120,000 clones, 82% occurring once. The CDR3 runs to 16 residues. Trimming left V 2 bases short and J 1 base short, with 14 bases between. CDR1 is SEHNR and CDR2 is FQNEAQ in the germline V gene (reference sequence). This sequence originates from a woman aged 18 to 35 in good health and CMV-seronegative. Sequenced material: PBMCs. The genes are TRBV7-9 and TRBJ2-5; a weak D match, TRBD1 (6 bases). DNA for the CDR3: TGTGCCAGCAGCTTAACCCCCAAAGGGGGCCAAGAGACCCAGTACTTC. Its protein is CASSLTPKGGQETQYF.